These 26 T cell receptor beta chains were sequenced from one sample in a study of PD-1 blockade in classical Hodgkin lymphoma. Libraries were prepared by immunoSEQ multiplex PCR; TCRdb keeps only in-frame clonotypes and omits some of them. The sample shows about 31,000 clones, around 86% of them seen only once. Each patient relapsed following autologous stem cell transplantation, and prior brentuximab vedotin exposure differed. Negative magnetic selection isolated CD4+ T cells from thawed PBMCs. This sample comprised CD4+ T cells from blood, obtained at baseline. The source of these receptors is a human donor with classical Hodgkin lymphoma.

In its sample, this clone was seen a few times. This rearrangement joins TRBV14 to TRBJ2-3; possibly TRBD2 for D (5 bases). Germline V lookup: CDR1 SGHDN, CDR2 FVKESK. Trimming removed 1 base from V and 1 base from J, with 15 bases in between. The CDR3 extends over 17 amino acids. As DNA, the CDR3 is TGTGCCAGCAGCCAAGTAGCGCGAGCTACTGGCACAGATACGCAGTATTTT. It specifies CASSQVARATGTDTQYF. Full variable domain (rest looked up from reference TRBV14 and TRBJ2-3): EAGVTQFPSHSVIEKGQTVTLRCDPISGHDNLYWYRRVMGKEIKFLLHFVKESKQDESGMPNNRFLAERTGGTYSTLKVQPAELEDSGVYFCASSQVARATGTDTQYFGPGTRLTVL.

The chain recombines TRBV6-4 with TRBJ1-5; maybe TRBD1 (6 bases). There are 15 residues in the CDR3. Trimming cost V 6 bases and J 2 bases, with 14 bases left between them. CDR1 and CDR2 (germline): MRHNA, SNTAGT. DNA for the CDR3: TGTGCCAGCAGCAAGGAGGGGGGCCGCAATCAGCCCCAGCATTTT. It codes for CASSKEGGRNQPQHF.

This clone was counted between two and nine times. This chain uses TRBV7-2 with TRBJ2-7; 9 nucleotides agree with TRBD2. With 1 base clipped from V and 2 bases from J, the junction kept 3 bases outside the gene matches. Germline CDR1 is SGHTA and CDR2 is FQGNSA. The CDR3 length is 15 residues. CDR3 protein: CASSLEASGAYEQYF. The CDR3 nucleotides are TGTGCCAGCAGCTTAGAGGCTAGCGGGGCCTACGAGCAGTACTTC.

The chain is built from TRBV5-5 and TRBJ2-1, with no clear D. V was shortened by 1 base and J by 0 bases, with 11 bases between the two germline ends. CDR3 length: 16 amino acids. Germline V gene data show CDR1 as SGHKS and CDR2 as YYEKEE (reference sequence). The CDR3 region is CASSLMDRPSYNEQFF. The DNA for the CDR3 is TGTGCCAGCAGCTTGATGGACCGTCCCTCCTACAATGAGCAGTTCTTC.

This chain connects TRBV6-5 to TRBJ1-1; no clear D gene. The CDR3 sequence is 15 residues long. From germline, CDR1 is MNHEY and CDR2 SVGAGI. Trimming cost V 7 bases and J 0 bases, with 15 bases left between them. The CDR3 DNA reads TGTGCCAGCACCTTATTACCCAGCCTGAACACTGAAGCTTTCTTT. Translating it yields CASTLLPSLNTEAFF.

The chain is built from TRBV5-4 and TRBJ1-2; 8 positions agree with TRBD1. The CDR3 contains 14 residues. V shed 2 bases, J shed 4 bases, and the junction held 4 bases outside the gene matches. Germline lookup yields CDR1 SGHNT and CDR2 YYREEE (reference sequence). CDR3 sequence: CASSLGQGSYGYTF. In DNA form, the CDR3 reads TGTGCCAGCAGCTTAGGACAGGGAAGCTATGGCTACACCTTC.

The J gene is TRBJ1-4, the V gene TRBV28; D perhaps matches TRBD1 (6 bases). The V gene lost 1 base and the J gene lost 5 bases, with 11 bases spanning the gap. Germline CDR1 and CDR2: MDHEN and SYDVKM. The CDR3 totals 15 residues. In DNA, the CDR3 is TGTGCCAGCAGTTTATCGGGACAAAGGAATGAAAAACTGTTTTTT. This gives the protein CASSLSGQRNEKLFF.

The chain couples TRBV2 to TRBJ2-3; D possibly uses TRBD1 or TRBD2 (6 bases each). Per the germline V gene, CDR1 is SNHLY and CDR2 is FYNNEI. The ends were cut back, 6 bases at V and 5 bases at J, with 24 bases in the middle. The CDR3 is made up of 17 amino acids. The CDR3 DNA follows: TGTGCCAGCAGGGGCTCGCTGTGGGGGGCAAGTAGAGATACGCAGTATTTT. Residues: CASRGSLWGASRDTQYF.

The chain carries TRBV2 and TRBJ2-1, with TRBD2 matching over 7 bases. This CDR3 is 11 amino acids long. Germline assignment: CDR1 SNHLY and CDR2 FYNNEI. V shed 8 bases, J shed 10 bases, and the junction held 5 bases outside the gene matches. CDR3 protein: CASGGGIEQFF. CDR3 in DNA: TGTGCCAGCGGGGGGGGAATAGAGCAGTTCTTC.

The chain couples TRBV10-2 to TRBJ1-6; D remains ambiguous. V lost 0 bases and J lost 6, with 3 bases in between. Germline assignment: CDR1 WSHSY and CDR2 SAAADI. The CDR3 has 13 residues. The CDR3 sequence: CASSESLNSPLHF. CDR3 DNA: TGCGCCAGCAGTGAGTCCCTTAATTCACCCCTCCACTTT.

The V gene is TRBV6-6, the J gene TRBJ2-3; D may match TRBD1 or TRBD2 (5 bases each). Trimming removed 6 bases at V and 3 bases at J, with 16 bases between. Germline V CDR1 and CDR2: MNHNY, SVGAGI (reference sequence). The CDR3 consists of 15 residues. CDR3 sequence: CASRRPGTGTDTQYF. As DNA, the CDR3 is TGTGCCAGCAGACGCCCCGGGACGGGGACAGATACGCAGTATTTT.

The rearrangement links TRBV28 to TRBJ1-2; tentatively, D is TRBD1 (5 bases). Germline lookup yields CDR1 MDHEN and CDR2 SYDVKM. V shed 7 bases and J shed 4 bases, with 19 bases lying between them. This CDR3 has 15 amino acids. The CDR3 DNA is TGTGCCAGCACCCCCGGGACCCCAGGGTTCTATGGCTACACCTTC. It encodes CASTPGTPGFYGYTF.

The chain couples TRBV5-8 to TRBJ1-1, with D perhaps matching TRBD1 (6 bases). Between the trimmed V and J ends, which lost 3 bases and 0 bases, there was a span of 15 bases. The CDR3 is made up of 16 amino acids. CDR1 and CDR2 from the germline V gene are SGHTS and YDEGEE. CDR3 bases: TGTGCCAGCAGCTGGAGAGGGGGGACTATGAACACTGAAGCTTTCTTT. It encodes CASSWRGGTMNTEAFF.

The CDR3 region is CASSKDKSVHQPQHF. DNA of the CDR3: TGTGCCAGCAGTAAGGACAAATCGGTTCATCAGCCCCAGCATTTT. The chain recombines TRBV6-1 with TRBJ1-5, with D tentatively TRBD1 (5 bases). The V and J ends lost 5 bases and 5 bases respectively, with 16 bases between them. Per the germline V gene, CDR1 is MNHNS and CDR2 is SASEGT. This CDR3 is 15 amino acids long.

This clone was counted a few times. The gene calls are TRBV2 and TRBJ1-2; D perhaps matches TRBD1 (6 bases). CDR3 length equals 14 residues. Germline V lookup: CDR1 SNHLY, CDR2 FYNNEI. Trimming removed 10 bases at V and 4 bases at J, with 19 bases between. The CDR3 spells CAILGTGAGYGYTF. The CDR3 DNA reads TGTGCCATCCTCGGGACGGGGGCTGGCTATGGCTACACCTTC. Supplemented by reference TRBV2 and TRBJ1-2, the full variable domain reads EPEVTQTPSHQVTQMGQEVILRCVPISNHLYFYWYRQILGQKVEFLVSFYNNEISEKSEIFDDQFSVERPDGSNFTLKIRSTKLEDSAMYFCAILGTGAGYGYTFGSGTRLTVV.

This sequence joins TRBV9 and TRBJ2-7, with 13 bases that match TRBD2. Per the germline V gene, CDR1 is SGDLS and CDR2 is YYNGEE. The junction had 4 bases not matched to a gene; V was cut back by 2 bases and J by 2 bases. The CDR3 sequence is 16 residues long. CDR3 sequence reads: CASSVSGTSGTYEQYF. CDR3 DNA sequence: TGTGCCAGCAGCGTCTCCGGGACTAGCGGGACCTACGAGCAGTACTTC.

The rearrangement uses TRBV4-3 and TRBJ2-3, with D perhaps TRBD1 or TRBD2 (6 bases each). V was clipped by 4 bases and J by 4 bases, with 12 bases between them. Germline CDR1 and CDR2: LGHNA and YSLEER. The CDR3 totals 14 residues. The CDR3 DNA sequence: TGCGCCAGCAGCCGAACGGAGGGGGCAGATACGCAGTATTTT. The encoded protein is CASSRTEGADTQYF.

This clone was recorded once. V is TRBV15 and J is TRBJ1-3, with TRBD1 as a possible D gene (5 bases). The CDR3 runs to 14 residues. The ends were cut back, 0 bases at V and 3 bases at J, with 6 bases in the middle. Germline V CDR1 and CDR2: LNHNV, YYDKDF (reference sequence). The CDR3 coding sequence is TGTGCCACCAGCAGAGATAGGGGTGGAAACACCATATATTTT. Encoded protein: CATSRDRGGNTIYF.

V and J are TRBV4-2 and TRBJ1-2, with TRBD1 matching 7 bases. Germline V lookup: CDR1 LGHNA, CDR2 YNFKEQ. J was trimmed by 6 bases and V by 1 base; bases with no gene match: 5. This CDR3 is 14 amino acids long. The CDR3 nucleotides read TGTGCCAGCAGCCAAGCCCGGGACAGAAATGGCTACACCTTC. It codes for CASSQARDRNGYTF.

As DNA, the CDR3 is TGTGCCAGTAGGAGTTCTGGGGGCGGGACAGATACGCAGTATTTT. Protein sequence: CASRSSGGGTDTQYF. The rearrangement uses TRBV19 and TRBJ2-3; tentatively, D is TRBD1 (6 bases). CDR1 and CDR2 from the germline V gene are LNHDA and SQIVND (reference sequence). This CDR3 is 15 amino acids long. V gave up 6 bases and J gave up 3 bases, with 16 bases separating them. Full variable domain (rest looked up from reference TRBV19 and TRBJ2-3): DGGITQSPKYLFRKEGQNVTLSCEQNLNHDAMYWYRQDPGQGLRLIYYSQIVNDFQKGDIAEGYSVSREKKESFPLTVTSAQKNPTAFYLCASRSSGGGTDTQYFGPGTRLTVL.

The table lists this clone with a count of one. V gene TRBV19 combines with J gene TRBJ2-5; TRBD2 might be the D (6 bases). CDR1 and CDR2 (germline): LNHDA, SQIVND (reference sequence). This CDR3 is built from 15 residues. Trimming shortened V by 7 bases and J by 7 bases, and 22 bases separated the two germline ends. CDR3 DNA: TGTGCCAGTAAGGAGCGGGTCCACTCTTTGGGGACCCAGTACTTC. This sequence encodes CASKERVHSLGTQYF.

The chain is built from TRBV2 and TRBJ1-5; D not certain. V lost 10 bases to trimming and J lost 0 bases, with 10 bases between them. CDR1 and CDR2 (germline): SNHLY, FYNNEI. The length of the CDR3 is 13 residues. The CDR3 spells CATQPYSNQPQHF. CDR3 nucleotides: TGTGCCACCCAGCCGTATAGCAATCAGCCCCAGCATTTT.

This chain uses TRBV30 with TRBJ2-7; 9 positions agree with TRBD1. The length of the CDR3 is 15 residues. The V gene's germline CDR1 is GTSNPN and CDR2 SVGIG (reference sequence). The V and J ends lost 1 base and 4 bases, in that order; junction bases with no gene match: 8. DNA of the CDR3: TGTGCCTGGAGTGGAGAGACAGGGGGGATGTACGAGCAGTACTTC. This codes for CAWSGETGGMYEQYF.

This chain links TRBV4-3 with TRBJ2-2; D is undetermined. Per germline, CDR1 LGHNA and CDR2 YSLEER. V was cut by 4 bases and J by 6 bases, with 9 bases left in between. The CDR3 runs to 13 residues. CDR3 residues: CASSLEVPGELFF. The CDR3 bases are TGCGCCAGCAGCCTAGAAGTCCCCGGGGAGCTGTTTTTT.

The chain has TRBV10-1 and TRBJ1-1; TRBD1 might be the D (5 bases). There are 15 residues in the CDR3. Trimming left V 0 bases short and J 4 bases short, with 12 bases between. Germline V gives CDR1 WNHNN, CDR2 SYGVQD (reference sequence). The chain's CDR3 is CASSESSRGFTEAFF. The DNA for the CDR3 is TGCGCCAGCAGTGAGTCATCGAGGGGTTTCACTGAAGCTTTCTTT.

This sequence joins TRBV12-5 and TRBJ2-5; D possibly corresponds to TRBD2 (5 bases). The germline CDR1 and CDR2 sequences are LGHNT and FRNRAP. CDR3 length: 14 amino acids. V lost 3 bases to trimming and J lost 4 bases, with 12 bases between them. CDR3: CASGFPSRRETQYF. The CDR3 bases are TGTGCTAGTGGTTTTCCTAGCAGGAGAGAGACCCAGTACTTC.